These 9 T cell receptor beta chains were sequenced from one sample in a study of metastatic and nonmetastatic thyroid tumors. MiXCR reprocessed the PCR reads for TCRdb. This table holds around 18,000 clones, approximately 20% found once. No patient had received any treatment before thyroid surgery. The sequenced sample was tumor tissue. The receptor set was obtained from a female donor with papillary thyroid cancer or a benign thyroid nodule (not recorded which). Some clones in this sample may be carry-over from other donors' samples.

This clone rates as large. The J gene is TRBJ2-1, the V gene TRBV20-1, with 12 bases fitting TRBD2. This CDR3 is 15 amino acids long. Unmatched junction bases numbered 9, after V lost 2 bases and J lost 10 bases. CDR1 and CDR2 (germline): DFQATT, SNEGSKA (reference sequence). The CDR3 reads CSARTRLAGAREQFF. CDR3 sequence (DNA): TGCAGTGCTAGAACTCGACTAGCGGGAGCAAGAGAGCAGTTCTTC.

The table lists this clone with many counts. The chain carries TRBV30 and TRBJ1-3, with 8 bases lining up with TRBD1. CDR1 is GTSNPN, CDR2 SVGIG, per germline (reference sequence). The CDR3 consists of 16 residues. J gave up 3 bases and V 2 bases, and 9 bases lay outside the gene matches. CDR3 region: CAWSYRTGGFGNTIYF. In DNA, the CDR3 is TGTGCCTGGAGTTACCGAACAGGGGGATTTGGAAACACCATATATTTT.

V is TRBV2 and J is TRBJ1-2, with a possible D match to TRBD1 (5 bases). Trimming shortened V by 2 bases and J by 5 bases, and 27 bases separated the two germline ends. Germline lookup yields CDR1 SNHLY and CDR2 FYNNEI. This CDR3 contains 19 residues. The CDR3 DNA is TGTGCCAGCAGTGAACCTTTTCAGGGTTCTCGCTTAACCTCTTATGGCTACACCTTC. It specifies CASSEPFQGSRLTSYGYTF.

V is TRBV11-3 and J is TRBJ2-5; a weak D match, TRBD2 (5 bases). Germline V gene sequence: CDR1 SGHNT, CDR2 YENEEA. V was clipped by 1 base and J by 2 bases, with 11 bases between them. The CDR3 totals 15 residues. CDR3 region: CASSLVGVAQETQYF. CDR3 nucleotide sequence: TGTGCCAGCAGCTTAGTCGGAGTAGCGCAAGAGACCCAGTACTTC.

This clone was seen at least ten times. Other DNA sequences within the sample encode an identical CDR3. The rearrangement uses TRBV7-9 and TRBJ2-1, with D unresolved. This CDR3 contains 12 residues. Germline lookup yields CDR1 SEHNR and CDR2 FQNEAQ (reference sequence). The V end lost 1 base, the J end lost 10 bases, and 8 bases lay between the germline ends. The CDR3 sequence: CASSLERVEQFF. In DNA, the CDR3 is TGTGCCAGCAGCTTAGAACGCGTGGAGCAGTTCTTC.

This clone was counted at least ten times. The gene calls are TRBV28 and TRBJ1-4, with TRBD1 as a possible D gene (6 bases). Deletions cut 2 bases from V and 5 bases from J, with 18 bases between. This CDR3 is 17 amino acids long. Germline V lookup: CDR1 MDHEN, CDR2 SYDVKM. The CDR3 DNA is TGTGCCAGCAGTTTAGGGGGAGTCGGACAGAAGAATGAAAAACTGTTTTTT. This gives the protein CASSLGGVGQKNEKLFF.

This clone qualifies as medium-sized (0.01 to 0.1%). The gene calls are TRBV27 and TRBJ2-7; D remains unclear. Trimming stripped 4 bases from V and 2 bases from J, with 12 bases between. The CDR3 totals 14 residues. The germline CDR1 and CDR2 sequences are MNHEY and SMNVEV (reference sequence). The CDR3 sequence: CASSSGQATYEQYF. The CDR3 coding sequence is TGTGCCAGCAGTTCCGGGCAGGCTACCTACGAGCAGTACTTC.

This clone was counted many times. CDR3 sequence (DNA): TGTGCCAGCAGTTGGCCCCCAAGCGGGAGGTTCCACAATGAGCAGTTCTTC. It encodes CASSWPPSGRFHNEQFF. The genes are TRBV28 and TRBJ2-1; 9 nucleotides match TRBD2. The CDR3 runs 17 residues. V gave up 4 bases and J gave up 5 bases; unmatched junction bases: 12. Germline V gene lookup returns CDR1 MDHEN and CDR2 SYDVKM.

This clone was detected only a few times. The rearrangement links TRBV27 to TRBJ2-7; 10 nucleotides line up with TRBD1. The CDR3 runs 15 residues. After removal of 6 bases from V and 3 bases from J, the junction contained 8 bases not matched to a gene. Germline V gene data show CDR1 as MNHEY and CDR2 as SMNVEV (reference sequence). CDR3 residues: CASRVLGDRGYEQYF. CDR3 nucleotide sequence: TGTGCCAGCAGAGTTTTGGGGGACAGGGGCTACGAGCAGTACTTC.